This T cell receptor beta chain is from a study of cytomegalovirus exposure and HLA in healthy donors. Study information: In terms of ancestry, the Caucasian-associated cluster contained about four fifths of the 398 genotyped donors.

V shed 7 bases and J shed 1 base, with 13 bases lying between them. The germline V gene has CDR1 MNHNS and CDR2 SASEGT. The CDR3 extends over 14 amino acids. The primer mix had 60 Vbeta and 13 Jbeta primers. Generated by immunoSEQ multiplex PCR, the TCRdb table keeps only in-frame clones and is missing some. The repertoire holds over 200,000 clones, approximately 82% seen once, with about 0.58% in the top ten. Overall study results and limits: Through in vitro validation, three CMV-associated chains were shown to be specific for CMV antigens. Within a later analysis, the majority of CMV-associated TCR beta chains appeared HLA-restricted. A missense variant in DCLRE1C was later tied to TCR beta V- and J-gene trimming.

The sample holds a few counts of this clone. Its specificity is unknown. The source of this sequence is a woman in her forties in good health and CMV-seronegative. The chain has TRBV6-1 and TRBJ1-1; D is perhaps TRBD1 (5 bases). Sequencing was carried out using PBMCs. The CDR3 spells CASTEGAWNTEAFF. Written as DNA, the CDR3 is TGTGCCAGCACCGAAGGGGCCTGGAACACTGAAGCTTTCTTT.